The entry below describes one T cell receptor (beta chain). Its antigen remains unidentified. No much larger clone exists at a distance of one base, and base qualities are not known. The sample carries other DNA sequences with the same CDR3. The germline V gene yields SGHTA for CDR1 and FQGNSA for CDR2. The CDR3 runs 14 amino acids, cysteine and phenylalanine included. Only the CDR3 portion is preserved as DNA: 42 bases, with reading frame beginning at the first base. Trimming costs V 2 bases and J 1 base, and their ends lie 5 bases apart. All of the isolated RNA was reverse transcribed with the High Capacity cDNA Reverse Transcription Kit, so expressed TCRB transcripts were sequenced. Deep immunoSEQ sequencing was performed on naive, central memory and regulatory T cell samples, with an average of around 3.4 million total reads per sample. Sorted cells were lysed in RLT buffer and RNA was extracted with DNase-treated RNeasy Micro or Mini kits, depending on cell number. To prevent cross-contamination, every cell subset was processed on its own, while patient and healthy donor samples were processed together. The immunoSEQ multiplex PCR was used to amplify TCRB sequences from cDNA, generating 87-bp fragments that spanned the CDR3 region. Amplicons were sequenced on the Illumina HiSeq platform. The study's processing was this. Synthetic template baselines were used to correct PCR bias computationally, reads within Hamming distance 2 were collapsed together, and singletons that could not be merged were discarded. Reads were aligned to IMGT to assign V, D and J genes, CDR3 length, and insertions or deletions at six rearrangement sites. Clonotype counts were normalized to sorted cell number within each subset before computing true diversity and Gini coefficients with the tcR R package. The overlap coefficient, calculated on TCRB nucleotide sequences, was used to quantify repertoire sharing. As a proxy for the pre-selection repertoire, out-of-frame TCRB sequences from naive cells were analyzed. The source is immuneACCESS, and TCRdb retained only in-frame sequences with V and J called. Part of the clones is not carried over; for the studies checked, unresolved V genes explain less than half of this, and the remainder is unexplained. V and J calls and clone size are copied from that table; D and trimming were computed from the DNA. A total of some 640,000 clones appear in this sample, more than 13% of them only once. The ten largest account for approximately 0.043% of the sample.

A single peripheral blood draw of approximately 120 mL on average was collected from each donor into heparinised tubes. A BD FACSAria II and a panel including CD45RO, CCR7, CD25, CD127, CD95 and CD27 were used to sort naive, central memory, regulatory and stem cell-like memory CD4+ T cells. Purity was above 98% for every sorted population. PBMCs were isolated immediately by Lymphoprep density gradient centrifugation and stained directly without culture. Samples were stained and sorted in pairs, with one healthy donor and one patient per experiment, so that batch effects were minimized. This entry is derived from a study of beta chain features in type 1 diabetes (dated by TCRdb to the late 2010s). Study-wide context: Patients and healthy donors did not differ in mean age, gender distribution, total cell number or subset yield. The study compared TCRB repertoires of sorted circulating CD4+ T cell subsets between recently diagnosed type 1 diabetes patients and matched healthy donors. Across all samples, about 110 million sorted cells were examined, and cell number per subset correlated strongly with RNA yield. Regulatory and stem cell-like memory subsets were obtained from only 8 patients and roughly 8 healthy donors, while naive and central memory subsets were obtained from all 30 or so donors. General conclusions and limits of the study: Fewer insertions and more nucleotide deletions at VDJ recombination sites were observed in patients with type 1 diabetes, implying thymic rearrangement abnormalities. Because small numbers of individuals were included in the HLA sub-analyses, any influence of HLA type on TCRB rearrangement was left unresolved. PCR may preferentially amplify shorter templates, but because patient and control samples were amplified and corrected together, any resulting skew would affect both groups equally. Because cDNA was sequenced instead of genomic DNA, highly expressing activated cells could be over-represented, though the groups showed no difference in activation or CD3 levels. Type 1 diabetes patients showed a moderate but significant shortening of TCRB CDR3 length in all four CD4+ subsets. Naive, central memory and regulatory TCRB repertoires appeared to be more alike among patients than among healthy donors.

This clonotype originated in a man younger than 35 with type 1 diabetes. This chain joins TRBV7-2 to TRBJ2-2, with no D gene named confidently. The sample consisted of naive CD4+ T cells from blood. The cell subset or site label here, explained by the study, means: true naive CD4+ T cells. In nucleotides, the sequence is TGTGCCAGCAGCTTATCAGGGAACACCGGGGAGCTGTTTTTT. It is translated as CASSLSGNTGELFF.